This TCR beta chain was identified in a study of CD8+CD57+ T cells in acquired aplastic anemia. Both TCR beta VDJ combination and CDR3 sequence profiling were carried out. Genomic DNA was the template for this profiling. TCRdb processed the reads anew with MiXCR; each CDR3 protein has one entry. The sample holds 400,000 to 500,000 distinct CDR3 sequences, under 80% seen once. This clonotype has a single count. The junction does not match germline at one end; this may be a read error. In germline, CDR1 is SGDLS, CDR2 YYNGEE. The CDR3 totals 14 residues. V is TRBV9 and J is TRBJ2-1, with D perhaps TRBD2 (5 bases). The clonotype comes from a human donor in good health, serving as a control. What was sequenced was sorted CD4+, CD8+, or CD8+CD57+ T cells (not recorded which) from PBMCs. DNA for the CDR3: TGTGCCAGCAGCGTGTCGGAGGTCGACAACGAGCAGTTCTTC. Protein sequence: CASSVSEVDNEQFF.